These T cell receptor beta chains were read from a single sample in a study of cytomegalovirus exposure and HLA in healthy donors. Measured with immunoSEQ multiplex PCR; TCRdb has only the in-frame clones, and not every one. Its listing shows around 130,000 clones. Sequencing input: PBMCs. These receptors were taken from a woman aged 55-69 years in good health and CMV-seronegative. Both conserved end residues are part of each CDR3. A D gene is named only where the DNA matches it firmly.

D	V	J	CDR3	DNA
-	TRBV4-2	TRBJ1-1	CASSQDQDTEAFF	TGTGCCAGCAGCCAAGACCAGGACACTGAAGCTTTCTTT
-	TRBV27	TRBJ1-3	CASSSARLPGNTIYF	TGTGCCAGCAGTTCAGCCAGGCTACCAGGAAACACCATATATTTT
-	TRBV6-5	TRBJ2-7	CASSETGLGHYEQYF	TGTGCCAGCAGCGAAACAGGGTTGGGGCACTACGAGCAGTACTTC
TRBD1	TRBV29-1	TRBJ2-3	CSADPGTGGRADTQYF	TGCAGCGCCGACCCCGGGACAGGGGGTAGGGCAGATACGCAGTATTTT
TRBD1	TRBV7-3	TRBJ1-2	CASSPTGTDYGYTF	TGTGCCAGCAGCCCAACCGGGACAGACTATGGCTACACCTTC
TRBD1	TRBV2	TRBJ1-5	CASSGAQGVGGNQPQHF	TGTGCCAGCAGTGGGGCACAGGGGGTAGGCGGCAATCAGCCCCAGCATTTT
-	TRBV18	TRBJ2-5	CASSPFLTQYF	TGTGCCAGCTCACCCTTTCTGACCCAGTACTTC
-	TRBV10-1	TRBJ2-3	CASSEYTGPTDTQYF	TGCGCCAGCAGTGAGTATACGGGTCCCACAGATACGCAGTATTTT
TRBD1	TRBV28	TRBJ1-1	CASSYPLPTGGSEDTEAFF	TGTGCCAGCAGCTACCCCCTACCGACAGGGGGCAGTGAGGACACTGAAGCTTTCTTT
TRBD1	TRBV2	TRBJ1-4	CASSGDRATNEKLFF	TGTGCCAGCAGTGGGGACAGGGCAACTAATGAAAAACTGTTTTTT
TRBD2	TRBV19	TRBJ2-2	CASSMERGAPNTGELFF	TGTGCCAGTAGTATGGAGCGGGGGGCCCCGAACACCGGGGAGCTGTTTTTT
-	TRBV27	TRBJ1-1	CASSLEVNAEAFF	TGTGCCAGCAGTTTAGAGGTAAACGCTGAAGCTTTCTTT
-	TRBV14	TRBJ2-7	CASSPLSWGVSSEQYF	TGTGCCAGCAGCCCCTTATCCTGGGGAGTTTCCTCCGAGCAGTACTTC
-	TRBV6-5	TRBJ1-1	CASSYSGFTGTEAFF	TGTGCCAGCAGTTACTCGGGTTTTACAGGGACTGAAGCTTTCTTT
TRBD2	TRBV6-1	TRBJ2-7	CASITGGFSYEQYF	TGTGCCAGCATTACCGGGGGGTTCTCCTACGAGCAGTACTTC
-	TRBV30	TRBJ2-1	CAWSPSVDEQFF	TGTGCCTGGAGTCCTAGCGTCGATGAGCAGTTCTTC
-	TRBV6-4	TRBJ2-7	CASSANSPPYEQYF	TGTGCCAGCAGTGCGAATAGTCCCCCCTACGAGCAGTACTTC
-	TRBV4-2	TRBJ1-1	CASSQGPAEAFF	TGTGCCAGCAGCCAGGGGCCCGCTGAAGCTTTCTTT
-	TRBV7-9	TRBJ2-2	CASSSRKYTGELFF	TGTGCCAGCAGCTCCAGAAAGTACACCGGGGAGCTGTTTTTT
TRBD1	TRBV5-8	TRBJ1-5	CASSLDRGGDYSNQPQHF	TGTGCCAGCAGCTTAGACAGGGGGGGAGATTATAGCAATCAGCCCCAGCATTTT
TRBD1	TRBV28	TRBJ1-5	CASSFGRGRQPQHF	TGTGCCAGCAGTTTTGGCAGGGGGCGTCAGCCCCAGCATTTT
TRBD1	TRBV19	TRBJ2-3	CASNKQGSTDAQYF	TGTGCCAGTAACAAACAGGGGAGCACAGATGCGCAGTATTTT
TRBD1	TRBV29-1	TRBJ2-7	CSAGTAYEQYF	TGCAGCGCTGGGACAGCCTACGAGCAGTACTTC
-	TRBV6-1	TRBJ1-3	CASRQVGGNTIYF	TGTGCCAGCAGGCAGGTTGGGGGAAACACCATATATTTT
TRBD1	TRBV28	TRBJ1-1	CASSFRPGQEAFF	TGTGCCAGCAGTTTCCGACCGGGACAGGAAGCTTTCTTT
-	TRBV5-1	TRBJ2-3	CASSQAPGTDTQYF	TGCGCCAGCAGCCAGGCGCCCGGCACAGATACGCAGTATTTT
TRBD1	TRBV6-5	TRBJ1-6	CASSYSATGNSPLHF	TGTGCCAGCAGTTACTCAGCGACAGGGAATTCACCCCTCCACTTT
-	TRBV18	TRBJ1-1	CASSKTEALGNTEAFF	TGTGCCAGCTCGAAGACCGAGGCCCTCGGGAACACTGAAGCTTTCTTT
TRBD1	TRBV19	TRBJ1-1	CASRDRGNTEAFF	TGTGCCAGTAGGGACAGGGGAAACACTGAAGCTTTCTTT
-	TRBV10-3	TRBJ1-5	CAISDNSNQPQHF	TGTGCCATCAGTGACAATAGCAATCAGCCCCAGCATTTT
-	TRBV11-2	TRBJ1-1	CASSLGASLNTEAFF	TGTGCCAGCAGCTTAGGGGCCAGCTTGAACACTGAAGCTTTCTTT
-	TRBV28	TRBJ2-3	CASSPRGEHSDTQYF	TGTGCCAGCAGTCCCCGTGGGGAGCATTCAGATACGCAGTATTTT
-	TRBV5-6	TRBJ1-5	CASSLGRVGNQPQHF	TGTGCCAGCAGCTTAGGCAGGGTTGGCAATCAGCCCCAGCATTTT
-	TRBV25-1	TRBJ2-3	CASSEVSGYTDTQYF	TGTGCCAGCAGTGAGGTTAGCGGCTACACAGATACGCAGTATTTT
-	TRBV5-1	TRBJ1-1	CASSVVSRGGTEAFF	TGCGCCAGCAGCGTGGTCAGTCGGGGAGGCACTGAAGCTTTCTTT
-	TRBV28	TRBJ2-7	CASSLLSLVGREQYF	TGTGCCAGCAGTTTATTGTCCCTAGTAGGTAGGGAGCAGTACTTC
TRBD1	TRBV10-3	TRBJ1-1	CAISLGGTANTEAFF	TGTGCCATCAGTCTCGGCGGGACAGCAAACACTGAAGCTTTCTTT
-	TRBV29-1	TRBJ1-1	CSVEDPLANTEAFF	TGCAGCGTTGAAGATCCATTAGCGAACACTGAAGCTTTCTTT
-	TRBV5-1	TRBJ2-1	CASSDERGNEQFF	TGCGCCAGCAGCGACGAACGGGGCAATGAGCAGTTCTTC
-	TRBV6-5	TRBJ1-3	CASSSPGSGNTIYF	TGTGCCAGCAGTTCCCCGGGCTCTGGAAACACCATATATTTT
TRBD1	TRBV29-1	TRBJ1-2	CSVEAQGDYGYTF	TGCAGCGTTGAGGCACAGGGGGACTATGGCTACACCTTC
-	TRBV19	TRBJ2-7	CASRGRTATSYEQYF	TGTGCCAGTAGGGGAAGGACAGCCACCTCCTACGAGCAGTACTTC
-	TRBV19	TRBJ1-5	CASTRPGVGSDQPQHF	TGTGCCAGTACCCGCCCAGGGGTAGGTTCGGATCAGCCCCAGCATTTT
-	TRBV28	TRBJ2-5	CASSRRQVVRYQETQYF	TGTGCCAGCAGTCGCCGACAGGTGGTACGGTACCAAGAGACCCAGTACTTC
TRBD1	TRBV7-9	TRBJ1-3	CASRTRDSFSGNTIYF	TGTGCCAGCAGAACAAGGGACAGCTTCTCTGGAAACACCATATATTTT
-	TRBV28	TRBJ1-4	CASSFVQGGEKLFF	TGTGCCAGCAGTTTCGTACAGGGTGGTGAAAAACTGTTTTTT
-	TRBV9	TRBJ1-2	CASSPATDPLGYTF	TGTGCCAGCAGCCCGGCGACAGACCCGCTTGGCTACACCTTC
-	TRBV29-1	TRBJ2-5	CSADSLQETQYF	TGCAGCGCAGACAGTCTTCAAGAGACCCAGTACTTC
TRBD1	TRBV11-1	TRBJ2-7	CASSSRDRIYEQYF	TGTGCCAGCAGCTCCCGGGACAGGATCTACGAGCAGTACTTC
TRBD1	TRBV5-4	TRBJ2-1	CAIQTTGDFYNEQFF	TGTGCCATACAGACGACAGGGGACTTTTACAATGAGCAGTTCTTC
-	TRBV7-3	TRBJ1-1	CASSDDRMNTEAFF	TGTGCCAGCAGCGATGACAGGATGAACACTGAAGCTTTCTTT
TRBD1	TRBV29-1	TRBJ2-6	CSVHRGAGANVLTF	TGCAGCGTCCACAGGGGTGCTGGGGCCAACGTCCTGACTTTC
TRBD1	TRBV5-1	TRBJ1-2	CASSVTGGRDYGYTF	TGCGCCAGCAGCGTCACAGGGGGGCGAGACTATGGCTACACCTTC